The T cell receptor beta chain under discussion was sequenced for a study of regulatory T cells in long-lasting Graves disease. Regarding the study as a whole: Preferential use of TRBV28, TRBJ1-2 and TRBJ2-5 was seen in persistent disease. Persistent patients had a count of shared public clonotypes (about 2,700) that exceeded that of new patients (around 1,000).

For TCR beta, libraries came from iRepertoire HTBI primers and Arm-PCR of CDR3 regions. One entry per CDR3 protein results from TCRdb running MiXCR on the multiplex PCR reads. The repertoire consists of about 470,000 distinct CDR3 sequences, with 15% to 20% occurring once and the leading ten covering more than 10%. The time point: newly diagnosed GD, antithyroid drugs for less than 3 months. The TCR library was prepared using RNA isolated from PBMCs. CDR1 is SGHNT and CDR2 is YYREEE in the germline V gene (reference sequence). V lost 0 bases and J 3 bases, leaving 3 bases between the germline ends. This CDR3 contains 12 residues. This clonotype was picked up many times. Its antigen is unknown. These same data were also listed under a study on T cells in Graves' hyperthyroidism and ophthalmopathy. This second study says: Stable Graves' hyperthyroidism meant no ophthalmopathy progression within 18 months. When the TCR CDR3 underwent first-round RT-PCR, the HTBI primer set was used.

Sample: peripheral blood mononuclear cells (PBMCs), taken at new diagnosis, from a patient treated with antithyroid drugs. The rearrangement joins TRBV5-4 to TRBJ2-5; D not certain. This sequence was found in a man in his forties with Graves disease. The CDR3 DNA sequence: TGTGCCAGCAGCTTGGAGGAAGAGACCCAGTACTTC. Its protein product is CASSLEEETQYF.